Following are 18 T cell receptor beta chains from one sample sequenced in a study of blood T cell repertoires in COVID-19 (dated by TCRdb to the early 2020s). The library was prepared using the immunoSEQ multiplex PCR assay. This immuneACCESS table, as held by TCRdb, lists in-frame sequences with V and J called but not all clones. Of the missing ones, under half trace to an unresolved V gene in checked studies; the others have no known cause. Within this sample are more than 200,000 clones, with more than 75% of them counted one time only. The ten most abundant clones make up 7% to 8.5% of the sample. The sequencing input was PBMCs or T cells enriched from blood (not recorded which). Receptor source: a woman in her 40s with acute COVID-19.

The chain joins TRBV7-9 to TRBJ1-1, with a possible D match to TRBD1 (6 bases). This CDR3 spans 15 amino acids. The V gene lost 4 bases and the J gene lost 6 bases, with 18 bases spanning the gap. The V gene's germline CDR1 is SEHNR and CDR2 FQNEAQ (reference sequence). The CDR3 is CASSSRGKGFAEAFF. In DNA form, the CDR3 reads TGTGCCAGCAGCTCCAGGGGCAAGGGGTTCGCTGAAGCTTTCTTT.

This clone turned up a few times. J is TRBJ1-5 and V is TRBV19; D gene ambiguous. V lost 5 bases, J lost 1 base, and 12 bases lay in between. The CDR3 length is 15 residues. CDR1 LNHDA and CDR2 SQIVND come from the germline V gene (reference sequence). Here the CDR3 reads CASSFSSGSNQPQHF. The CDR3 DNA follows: TGTGCCAGTAGTTTCTCGTCGGGAAGCAATCAGCCCCAGCATTTT.

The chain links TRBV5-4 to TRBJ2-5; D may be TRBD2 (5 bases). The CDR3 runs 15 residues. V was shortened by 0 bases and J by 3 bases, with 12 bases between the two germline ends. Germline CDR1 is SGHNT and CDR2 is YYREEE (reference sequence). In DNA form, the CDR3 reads TGTGCCAGCAGCTTGGAAAAGTTAGCGAAAGAGACCCAGTACTTC. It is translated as CASSLEKLAKETQYF.

CDR3 amino acids: CASIGTSGTRPTGELFF. CDR3 bases: TGTGCCAGCATCGGGACTAGCGGGACCCGACCCACCGGGGAGCTGTTTTTT. The gene calls are TRBV19 and TRBJ2-2, with TRBD2 identical over 13 bases. The V segment lost 9 bases and the J segment 4 bases; nucleotides outside the gene matches: 11. The germline gives CDR1 LNHDA, CDR2 SQIVND (reference sequence). The length of the CDR3 is 17 residues.

The CDR3 coding sequence is TGCGCCAGCAGCTTGGGTGGGGGCCCCGCCACTGAAGCTTTCTTT. This sequence encodes CASSLGGGPATEAFF. The chain has TRBV5-1 and TRBJ1-1; the D gene is possibly TRBD1 (6 bases). This CDR3 has 15 residues. V lost 0 bases and J lost 4, with 13 bases in between. The germline CDR1 and CDR2 sequences are SGHRS and YFSETQ.

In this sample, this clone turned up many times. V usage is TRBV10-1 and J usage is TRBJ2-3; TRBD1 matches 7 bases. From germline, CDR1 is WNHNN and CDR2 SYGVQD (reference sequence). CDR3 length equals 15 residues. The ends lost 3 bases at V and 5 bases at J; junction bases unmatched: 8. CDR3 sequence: CASSDWRQGRDTQYF. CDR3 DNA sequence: TGCGCCAGCAGTGATTGGAGACAGGGACGAGATACGCAGTATTTT.

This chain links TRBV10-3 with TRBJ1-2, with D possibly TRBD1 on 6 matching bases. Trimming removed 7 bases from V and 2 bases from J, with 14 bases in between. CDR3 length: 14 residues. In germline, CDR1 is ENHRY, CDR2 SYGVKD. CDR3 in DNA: TGTGCCATCACCCAAACCGGACAGAACTATGGCTACACCTTC. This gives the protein CAITQTGQNYGYTF.

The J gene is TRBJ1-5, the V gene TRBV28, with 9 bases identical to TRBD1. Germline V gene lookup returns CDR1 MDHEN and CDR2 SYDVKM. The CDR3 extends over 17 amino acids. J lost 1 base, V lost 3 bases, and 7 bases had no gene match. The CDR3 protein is CASSFWDRDRSNQPQHF. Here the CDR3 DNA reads TGTGCCAGCAGTTTCTGGGACAGGGATCGGAGCAATCAGCCCCAGCATTTT. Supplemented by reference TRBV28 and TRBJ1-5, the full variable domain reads DVKVTQSSRYLVKRTGEKVFLECVQDMDHENMFWYRQDPGLGLRLIYFSYDVKMKEKGDIPEGYSVSREKKERFSLILESASTNQTSMYLCASSFWDRDRSNQPQHFGDGTRLSIL.

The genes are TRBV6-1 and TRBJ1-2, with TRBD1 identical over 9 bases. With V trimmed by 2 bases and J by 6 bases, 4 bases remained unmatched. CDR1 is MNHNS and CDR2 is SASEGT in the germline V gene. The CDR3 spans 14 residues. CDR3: CASSERGQGDGYTF. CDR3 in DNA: TGTGCCAGCAGTGAAAGGGGACAGGGAGATGGCTACACCTTC.

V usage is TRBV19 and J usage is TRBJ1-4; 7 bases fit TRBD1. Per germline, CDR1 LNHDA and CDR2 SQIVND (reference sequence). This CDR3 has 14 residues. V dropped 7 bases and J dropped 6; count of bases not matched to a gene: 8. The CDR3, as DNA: TGTGCCAGTAATCGACAGGGAGTGCATGAAAAACTGTTTTTT. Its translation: CASNRQGVHEKLFF.

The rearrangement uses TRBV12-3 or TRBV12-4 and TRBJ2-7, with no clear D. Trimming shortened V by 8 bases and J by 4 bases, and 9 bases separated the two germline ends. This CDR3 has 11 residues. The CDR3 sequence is CASGLRYEQYF. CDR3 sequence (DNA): TGTGCCAGCGGCCTGAGGTACGAGCAGTACTTC.

In DNA form, the CDR3 reads TGTGCCAGCACCTTGACTCTTATCCCAGGGGACTATGGCTACACCTTC. Translation: CASTLTLIPGDYGYTF. This chain links TRBV3-1 (or the pseudogene TRBV3-2) with TRBJ1-2; TRBD1 is a possible D gene (6 bases). The CDR3 runs to 16 residues. Looked up from germline, CDR1 is LGHDT and CDR2 is YNNKEL (reference sequence). The V end lost 7 bases, the J end lost 3 bases, and 21 bases lay between the germline ends.

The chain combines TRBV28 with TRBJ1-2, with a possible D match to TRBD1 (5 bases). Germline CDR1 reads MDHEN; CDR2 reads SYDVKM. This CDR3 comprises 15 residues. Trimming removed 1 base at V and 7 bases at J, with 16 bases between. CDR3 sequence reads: CASSLSLGGVPGYTF. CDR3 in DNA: TGTGCCAGCAGTTTATCTTTGGGAGGGGTTCCTGGCTACACCTTC.

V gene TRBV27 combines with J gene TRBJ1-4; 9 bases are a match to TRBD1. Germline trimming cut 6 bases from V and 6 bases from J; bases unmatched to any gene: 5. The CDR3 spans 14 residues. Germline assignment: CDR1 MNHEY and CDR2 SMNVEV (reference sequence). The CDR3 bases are TGTGCCAGCAGCCCCGGGACAGGGTATGAAAAACTGTTTTTT. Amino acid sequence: CASSPGTGYEKLFF.

The CDR3 here is CASLLRTGGHGYTF. As DNA, the CDR3 is TGTGCCAGCTTGTTACGGACAGGGGGCCATGGCTACACCTTC. This rearrangement joins TRBV2 to TRBJ1-2; 11 bases align to TRBD1. The CDR3 spans 14 residues. V gave up 8 bases and J gave up 6 bases; unmatched junction bases: 8. The germline CDR1 and CDR2 sequences are SNHLY and FYNNEI.

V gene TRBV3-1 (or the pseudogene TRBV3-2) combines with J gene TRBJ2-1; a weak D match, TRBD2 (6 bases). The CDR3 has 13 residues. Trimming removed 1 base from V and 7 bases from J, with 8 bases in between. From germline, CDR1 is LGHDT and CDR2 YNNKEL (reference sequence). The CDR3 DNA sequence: TGTGCCAGCAGCCAAGTGGCGGGGAATGAGCAGTTCTTC. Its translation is CASSQVAGNEQFF.

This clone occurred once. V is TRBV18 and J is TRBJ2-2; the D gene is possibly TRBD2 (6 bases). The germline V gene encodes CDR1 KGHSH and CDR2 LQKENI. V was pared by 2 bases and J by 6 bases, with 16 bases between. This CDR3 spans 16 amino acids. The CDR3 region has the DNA TGTGCCAGCTCACCAGATTCTCCAGGCGGGGCCGGGGAGCTGTTTTTT. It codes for CASSPDSPGGAGELFF.

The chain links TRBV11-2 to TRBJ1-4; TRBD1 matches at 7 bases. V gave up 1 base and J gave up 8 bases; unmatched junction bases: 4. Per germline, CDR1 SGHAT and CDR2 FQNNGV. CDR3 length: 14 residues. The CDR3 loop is CASSLGGRGEKLFF. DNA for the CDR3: TGTGCCAGCAGCTTAGGGGGCAGGGGGGAAAAACTGTTTTTT.